The rows below give T cell receptor beta chains drawn from one sample of a study of CD8 T cells in ankylosing spondylitis. TCRdb processed the 5' RACE reads anew with MiXCR; each CDR3 protein has one entry. The sample yields roughly 440,000 distinct CDR3 sequences, roughly 15% seen once. Specimen: blood, either unsorted or a sorted T cell fraction (not recorded which). The source of these receptors is a male donor with ankylosing spondylitis. The CDR3 runs from the conserved cysteine through the conserved F or W. A D gene is named only where the DNA matches it firmly. Not all rows give a size; the values are once, few, many and, for expanded clones, a class.

clone_size,cdr3_length,v_call,d_call,j_call,cdr3_nt,cdr3_aa
few,13,TRBV3-1,-,TRBJ2-3,TGTGCCAGCAGCCTTTATCAGACCACTTCGCAGTATTTT,CASSLYQTTSQYF
many,13,TRBV29-1,-,TRBJ1-4,TGCAGCGTATCAGGGAGCCTGGATGAAAAACTGTTTTTT,CSVSGSLDEKLFF
few,12,TRBV3-1,-,TRBJ1-5,TGTGCCAGCAGCTTAACTGTGACCCGCCAACATTTT,CASSLTVTRQHF
-,15,TRBV11-2,TRBD2,TRBJ2-7,TGTGCCAGCAGCATAGGACTAGAGCGTGTATACGAGCAGTACTTC,CASSIGLERVYEQYF
few,13,TRBV20-1,TRBD1,TRBJ1-5,TGCAGTGCTTCCGGGACAGAAAATCAGCCCCAGCATTTT,CSASGTENQPQHF
few,17,TRBV5-6,-,TRBJ1-2,TGTGCCAGCAGTTCGACGAGACAGACAGGAGCTAACTATGGCTACACCTTC,CASSSTRQTGANYGYTF
few,13,TRBV20-1,-,TRBJ1-5,TGCAGTGCTAGTCGGACAGCTGATCAGCCCCAGCATTTT,CSASRTADQPQHF
many,14,TRBV4-3,-,TRBJ1-6,TGCGCCAGCAGCCAAGGCTTAAGAAATTCACCCCTCCACTTT,CASSQGLRNSPLHF
few,16,TRBV27,-,TRBJ2-1,TGTGCCAGCAGTGCCCCGAGGGGGACTGGCCGGGATGAGCAGTTCTTC,CASSAPRGTGRDEQFF
few,13,TRBV5-1,-,TRBJ2-2,TGCGCCAGCAGGCGAGGGACGGACGGGGAGCTGTTTTTT,CASRRGTDGELFF
few,15,TRBV12-3/TRBV12-4,TRBD1,TRBJ1-2,TGTGCCAGCAGTTCCGCGACAGGGCTATTCTATGGCTACACCTTC,CASSSATGLFYGYTF
-,14,TRBV28,-,TRBJ1-2,TGTGCCAGCAGCTGGTCGGGGCTAAACTATGGCTACACCTTC,CASSWSGLNYGYTF
many,16,TRBV4-1,-,TRBJ2-4,TGCGCCAGCAGCCAAGAGATCGTATCGGCCGAAAACATTCAGTACTTC,CASSQEIVSAENIQYF
few,13,TRBV20-1,-,TRBJ1-1,TGCAGTGCTGATACCACGGTGAACACTGAAGCTTTCTTT,CSADTTVNTEAFF
-,14,TRBV28,-,TRBJ1-1,TGTGCCGGACGGGACGGGGGCGCATCCCCAAGGGCTTTCTTT,CAGRDGGASPRAFF
few,17,TRBV5-6,-,TRBJ1-2,TGTGCCAGCAGATTGCGGACTCCTTCCCCCGCCAGCGGAGGCTACACCTTC,CASRLRTPSPASGGYTF
-,14,TRBV9,TRBD1,TRBJ1-2,TGTGCCAGCAGCCCAGGGGGCAGGGAGAGTGGCTACACCTTC,CASSPGGRESGYTF
-,16,TRBV6-1,TRBD1,TRBJ1-6,TGTGCCAGCACATTAGCCGGGACAGCATATAATTCACCCCTCCACTTT,CASTLAGTAYNSPLHF
few,16,TRBV14,TRBD2,TRBJ2-7,TGTGCCAGCAGCCGGGATAGACTAGCGGGAGAGTACGAGCAGTACTTC,CASSRDRLAGEYEQYF
-,16,TRBV5-1,-,TRBJ1-3,TGCGCCAGCAGCTTGGGGGTTTTAGGATCTGGAAACACCATATATTTT,CASSLGVLGSGNTIYF
-,15,TRBV12-3/TRBV12-4,-,TRBJ2-7,TGTGCCAGCAGTTTATCCGTTCGGGACACCTACGAGCAGTACTTC,CASSLSVRDTYEQYF
-,15,TRBV19,-,TRBJ2-1,TGTGCCAGTAGTACAGCGGGTCGTTCCTACAATGAGCAGTTCTTC,CASSTAGRSYNEQFF
many,11,TRBV18,-,TRBJ2-5,TGTGCCAGCAGCCCCCAAGAGACCCAGTACTTC,CASSPQETQYF
few,11,TRBV12-3/TRBV12-4,-,TRBJ1-1,TGTGCCAGCGGAAGGGTCACTGAAGCTTTCTTT,CASGRVTEAFF
few,17,TRBV5-1,-,TRBJ2-5,TGCGCCAGCAGCTTGGCGGGCTCCCTCAGGGATCAAGAGACCCAGTACTTC,CASSLAGSLRDQETQYF
-,15,TRBV7-9,-,TRBJ2-1,TGTGCCAGCAGCTTTCTGGACAGCAAAGACAATGGGCAGTTCTTC,CASSFLDSKDNGQFF
few,14,TRBV20-1,TRBD1,TRBJ1-1,TGCAGTGCCAAGAGGGGACAGGGGAACACTGAAGCTTTCTTT,CSAKRGQGNTEAFF
few,14,TRBV7-6,TRBD1,TRBJ2-7,TGTGCCAGCAGCACCGGGACAGGGGAGAGGGAGCAGTACTTC,CASSTGTGEREQYF